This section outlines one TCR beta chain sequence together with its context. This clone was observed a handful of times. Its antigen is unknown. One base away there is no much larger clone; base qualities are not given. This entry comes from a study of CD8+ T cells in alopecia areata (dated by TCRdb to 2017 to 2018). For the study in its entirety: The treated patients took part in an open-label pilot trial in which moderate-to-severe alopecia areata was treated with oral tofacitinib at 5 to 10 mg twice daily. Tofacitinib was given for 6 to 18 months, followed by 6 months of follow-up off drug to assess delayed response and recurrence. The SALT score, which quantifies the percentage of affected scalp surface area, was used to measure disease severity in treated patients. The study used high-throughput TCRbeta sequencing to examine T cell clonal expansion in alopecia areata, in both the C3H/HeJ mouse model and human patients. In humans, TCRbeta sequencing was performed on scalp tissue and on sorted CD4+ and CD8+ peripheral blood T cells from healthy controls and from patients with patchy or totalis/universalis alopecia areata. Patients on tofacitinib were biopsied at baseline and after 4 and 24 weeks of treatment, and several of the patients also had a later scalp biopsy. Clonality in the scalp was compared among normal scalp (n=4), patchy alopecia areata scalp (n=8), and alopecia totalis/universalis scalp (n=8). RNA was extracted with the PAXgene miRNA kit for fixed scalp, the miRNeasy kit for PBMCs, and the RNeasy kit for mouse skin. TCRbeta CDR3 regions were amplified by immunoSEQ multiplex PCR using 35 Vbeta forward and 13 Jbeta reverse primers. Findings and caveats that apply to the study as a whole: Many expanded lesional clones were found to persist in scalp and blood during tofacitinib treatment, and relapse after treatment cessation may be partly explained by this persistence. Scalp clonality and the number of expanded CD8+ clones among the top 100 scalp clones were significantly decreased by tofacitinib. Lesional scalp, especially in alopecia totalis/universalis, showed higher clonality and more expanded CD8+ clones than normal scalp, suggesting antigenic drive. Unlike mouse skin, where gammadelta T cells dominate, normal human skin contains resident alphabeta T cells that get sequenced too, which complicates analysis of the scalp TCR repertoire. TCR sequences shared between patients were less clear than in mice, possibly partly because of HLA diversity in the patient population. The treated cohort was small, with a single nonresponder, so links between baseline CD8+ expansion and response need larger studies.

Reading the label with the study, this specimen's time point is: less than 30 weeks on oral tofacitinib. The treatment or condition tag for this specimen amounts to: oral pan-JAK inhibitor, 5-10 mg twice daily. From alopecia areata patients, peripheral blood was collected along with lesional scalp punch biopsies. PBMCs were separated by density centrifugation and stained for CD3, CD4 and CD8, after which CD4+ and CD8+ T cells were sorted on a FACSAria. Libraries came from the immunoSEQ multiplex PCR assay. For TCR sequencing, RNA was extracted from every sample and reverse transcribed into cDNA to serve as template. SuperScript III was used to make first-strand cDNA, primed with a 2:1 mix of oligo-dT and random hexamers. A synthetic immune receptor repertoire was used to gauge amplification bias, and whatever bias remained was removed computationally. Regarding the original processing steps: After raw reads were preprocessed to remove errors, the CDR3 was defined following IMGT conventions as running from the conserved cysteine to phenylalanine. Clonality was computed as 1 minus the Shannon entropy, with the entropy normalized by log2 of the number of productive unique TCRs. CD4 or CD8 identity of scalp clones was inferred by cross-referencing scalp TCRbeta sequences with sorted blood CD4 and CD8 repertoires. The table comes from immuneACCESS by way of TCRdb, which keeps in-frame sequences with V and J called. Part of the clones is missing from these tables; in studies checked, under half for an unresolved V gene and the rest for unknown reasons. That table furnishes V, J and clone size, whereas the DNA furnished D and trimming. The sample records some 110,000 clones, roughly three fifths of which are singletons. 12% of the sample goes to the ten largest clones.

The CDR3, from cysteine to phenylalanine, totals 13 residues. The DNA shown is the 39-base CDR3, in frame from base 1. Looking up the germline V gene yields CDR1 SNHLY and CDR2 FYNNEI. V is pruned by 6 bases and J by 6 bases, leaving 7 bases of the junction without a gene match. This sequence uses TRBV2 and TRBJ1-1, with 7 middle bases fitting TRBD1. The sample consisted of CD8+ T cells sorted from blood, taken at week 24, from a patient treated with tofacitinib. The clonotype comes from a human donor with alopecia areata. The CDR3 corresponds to CASSGTVWAEAFF. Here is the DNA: TGTGCCAGCAGCGGGACAGTTTGGGCTGAAGCTTTCTTT.